The T cell receptor (beta chain) described here comes from a study of CD8+CD57+ T cells in acquired aplastic anemia (dated by TCRdb to 2017 to 2018). Broadly, across the study: A mean of 3.2 ug of DNA, ranging from roughly 0.2 to 27.4 ug, was extracted from sorted CD4+ and CD8+ cells. A CD8+CD57+ expansion meant a frequency higher than the mean frequency seen in healthy subjects.

Patients chosen for sequencing had shown expansion of CD8+CD57+ cells by flow cytometry. Every patient had a diagnosis of severe acquired aplastic anemia based on International Study of Aplastic Anemia and Agranulocytosis and Camitta criteria. No therapy had been received by the patients at the time of blood sampling. In the study, sorted CD4+ and CD8+ blood T cells from patients with severe aplastic anemia and from healthy subjects underwent deep sequencing of TCR repertoires. In the USA, patient enrollment took place under clinicaltrials.gov protocols 00001620, 01623167, 00001397, 00071045, 00081523 and 00961064. Ficoll-Paque density gradient centrifugation was used to isolate peripheral blood mononuclear cells. Before DNA extraction, CD4+ and CD8+ T cells were sorted with FACS or magnetic beads. Genomic DNA served as template for TCR beta VDJ combination and CDR3 sequence profiling. TCR repertoire sequencing was run on an Illumina HiSeq 2000. Regarding the original processing steps: Repertoire assessment relied on Simpson's diversity index, CDR3 size and DJ length profiles, and TRBV/TRBJ rearrangement plots. Whichever DNA sequence was most abundant in the deep sequencing data was defined as the immunodominant clone. CDR3 amino acid sequences were screened for sharing across subjects and compared with published repertoires and the VDJdb database. Starting from the raw public reads, TCRdb applied fastp trimming at Q25, assembled clones with MiXCR and retained in-frame beta chains. Identical CDR3 protein sequences are pooled into one entry, listed with their most common genes and DNA. For this entry, the V and J calls and clone size follow TCRdb and not the study's own pipeline. The sample profile shows around 200,000 distinct CDR3 sequences; around 50% of them were found once. The ten largest make up 15% to 20% of the sample.

Broad study findings and their caveats: Approximately 27 CD8+ CDR3 sequences were found in both patients and controls but appeared to be highly expressed in patients and within the immunodominant clones of the patients. CD8+ Simpson's diversity did not differ significantly between patients and healthy controls (P=0.060).

Remarks on this clonotype: Its antigen is not yet known. Per-base quality was not reported, and no clone a single base away is much larger than it.

Sequenced sample: sorted CD4+, CD8+, or CD8+CD57+ T cells (not recorded which) from PBMCs. The clonotype comes from a human donor with aplastic anemia.

The CDR3 reads as follows: CASSPQVEASPLHF. The DNA sequence is TGTGCCAGCAGCCCACAGGTTGAGGCTTCACCCCTCCACTTT. The sequence is built from TRBV7-9 and TRBJ1-6; matching of 5 bases hints at TRBD1 as the D gene. V drops 5 bases and J drops 9 bases, leaving 14 bases in between. There are 14 amino acids in the CDR3, from cysteine to phenylalanine inclusive. Only CDR3 DNA is held: 42 bases, read in frame from base 1. Reading the germline V gene (reference sequence) gives CDR1 SEHNR and CDR2 FQNEAQ.